This T cell receptor beta chain was identified during a study of beta chain features in type 1 diabetes. Study-wide background: The patient and healthy donor groups were comparable for age, gender and cell yields. Overall study results and limits: A closer apparent resemblance between naive, central memory and Treg TCRB repertoires was seen in patients than in healthy donors. Short templates might get an advantage during PCR, and this would be equal in patients and controls.

Sequenced material consisted of expressed TCRB transcripts (all of the isolated RNA was reverse transcribed). Data came from immunoSEQ multiplex PCR; TCRdb stores just in-frame clones and leaves some out. Seen here are hundreds of thousands of clones, under 8.5% observed once, and the top ten hold approximately 0.47%. To note about this clone: The antigen is unknown.

By way of CD45RO/CCR7/CD25/CD127/CD95/CD27, the CD4+ regulatory, stem cell-like memory, central memory and naive cells were sorted. The CDR3 is made up of 14 amino acids. Trimming left V 0 bases short and J 5 bases short, with 10 bases between. Germline lookup yields CDR1 KGHSH and CDR2 LQKENI. The source is a woman aged 18-30 years in good health. The sequencing sample was made of central memory CD4+ T cells from blood. J is TRBJ1-2 and V is TRBV18; D unresolved. CDR3 residues: CASSPPTLGYGYTF. As DNA, the CDR3 is TGTGCCAGCTCACCACCTACGCTAGGATATGGCTACACCTTC.